This T cell receptor beta chain was profiled in a study of blood T cells in healthy people across ages. Study outcomes and limitations: Naive T cell percentage and TCR beta diversity correlated strongly.

Combining a sample-barcoded 5' primer with a J-beta primer mix, a second PCR ran for roughly 7 to 11 cycles. Every cDNA was tagged by a template-switch adaptor with 12 random nucleotides. Each CDR3 protein gets one entry after TCRdb re-called the 5' RACE reads with MiXCR. This sample has more than 800,000 distinct CDR3 sequences, with around 30% found just once. Turning to this clonotype: The antigen is not known.

The sequence derives from a woman at least 80 years old in good health. Sequencing was done on a sample of blood.

The CDR3 DNA sequence: TGTGCCAGCAGTATCGGGGGGAGCTCCTACAATGAGCAGTACTTC. Protein sequence: CASSIGGSSYNEQYF. The chain carries TRBV25-1 and TRBJ2-1, with 7 bases fitting TRBD2. The J call is in doubt because the DNA end fits TRBJ2-7 better. The CDR3 has 15 amino acids. The germline V gene encodes CDR1 MGHDK and CDR2 SYGVNS.